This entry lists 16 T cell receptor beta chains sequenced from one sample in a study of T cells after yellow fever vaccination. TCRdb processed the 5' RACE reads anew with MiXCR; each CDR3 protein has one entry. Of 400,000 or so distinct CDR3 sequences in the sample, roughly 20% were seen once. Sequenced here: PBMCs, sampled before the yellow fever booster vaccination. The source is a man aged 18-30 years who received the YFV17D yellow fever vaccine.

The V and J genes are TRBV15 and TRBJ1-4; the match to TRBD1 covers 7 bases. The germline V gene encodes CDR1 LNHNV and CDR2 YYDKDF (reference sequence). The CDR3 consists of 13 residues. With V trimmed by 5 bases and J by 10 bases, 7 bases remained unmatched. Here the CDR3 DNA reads TGTGCCACCAGCTACCGCTCAGGGGGAAAACTGTTTTTT. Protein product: CATSYRSGGKLFF.

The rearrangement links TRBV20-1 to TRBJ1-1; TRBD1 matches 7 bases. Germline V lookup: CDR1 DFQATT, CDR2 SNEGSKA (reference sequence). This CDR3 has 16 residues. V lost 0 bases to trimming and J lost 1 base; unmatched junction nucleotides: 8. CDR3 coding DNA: TGCAGTGCTAGAGAATTCAGGGGGTGGTCGAACACTGAAGCTTTCTTT. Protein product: CSAREFRGWSNTEAFF.

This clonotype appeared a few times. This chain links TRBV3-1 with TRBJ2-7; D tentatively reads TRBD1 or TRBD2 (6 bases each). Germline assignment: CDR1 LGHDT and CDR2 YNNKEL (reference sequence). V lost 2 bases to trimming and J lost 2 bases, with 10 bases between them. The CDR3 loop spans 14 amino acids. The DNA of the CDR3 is TGTGCCAGCAGCCAAAGAGGGGGGCCCTACGAGCAGTACTTC. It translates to CASSQRGGPYEQYF.

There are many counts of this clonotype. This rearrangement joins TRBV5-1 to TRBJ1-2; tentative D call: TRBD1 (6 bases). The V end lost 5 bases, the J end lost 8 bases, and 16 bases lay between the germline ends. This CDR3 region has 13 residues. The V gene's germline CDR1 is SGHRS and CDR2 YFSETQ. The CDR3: CASRRDMQGGYTF. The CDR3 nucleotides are TGCGCCAGCAGACGGGACATGCAAGGAGGCTACACCTTC.

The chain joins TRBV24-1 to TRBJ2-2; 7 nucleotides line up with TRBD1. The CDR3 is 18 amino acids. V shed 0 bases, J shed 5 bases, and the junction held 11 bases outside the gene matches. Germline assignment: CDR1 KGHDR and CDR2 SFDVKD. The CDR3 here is CATSDLSGRQGRTGELFF. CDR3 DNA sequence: TGTGCCACCAGTGATTTGTCGGGGAGACAGGGAAGAACCGGGGAGCTGTTTTTT.

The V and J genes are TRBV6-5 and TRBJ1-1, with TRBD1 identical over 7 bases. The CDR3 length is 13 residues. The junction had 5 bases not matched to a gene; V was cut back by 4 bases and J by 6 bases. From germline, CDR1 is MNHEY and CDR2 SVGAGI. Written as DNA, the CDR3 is TGTGCCAGCAGTTTGACAGGGTACGCTGAAGCTTTCTTT. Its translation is CASSLTGYAEAFF.

In DNA, the CDR3 is TGTGCCAGCACCCCAGACGGAGGTTATCAGCCCCAGCATTTT. Translated: CASTPDGGYQPQHF. This chain joins TRBV7-2 and TRBJ1-5, with D unclear. The CDR3 extends over 14 amino acids. V shed 7 bases and J shed 5 bases, with 15 bases lying between them. The germline gives CDR1 SGHTA, CDR2 FQGNSA.

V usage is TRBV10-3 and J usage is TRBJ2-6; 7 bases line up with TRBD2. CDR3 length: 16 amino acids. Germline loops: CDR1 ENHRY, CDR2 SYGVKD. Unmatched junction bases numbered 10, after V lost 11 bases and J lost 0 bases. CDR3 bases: TGTGCCTCCTCGGGAGGATCACCCTCTGGGGCCAACGTCCTGACTTTC. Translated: CASSGGSPSGANVLTF.

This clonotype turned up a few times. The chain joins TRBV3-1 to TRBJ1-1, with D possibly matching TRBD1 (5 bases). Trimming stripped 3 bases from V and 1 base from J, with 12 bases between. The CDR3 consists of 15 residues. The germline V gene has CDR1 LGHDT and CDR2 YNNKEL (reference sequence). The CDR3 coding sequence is TGTGCCAGCAGCCATCTCCAGGGATCGAACACTGAAGCTTTCTTT. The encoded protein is CASSHLQGSNTEAFF.

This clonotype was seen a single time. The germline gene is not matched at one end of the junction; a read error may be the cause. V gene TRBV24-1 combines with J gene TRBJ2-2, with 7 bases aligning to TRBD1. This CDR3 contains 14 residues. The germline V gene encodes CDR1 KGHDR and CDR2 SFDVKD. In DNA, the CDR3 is TGTGCCACGATGCCAGGGGGAAACACCGGGGAGCTGATTTTT. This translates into CATMPGGNTGELIF.

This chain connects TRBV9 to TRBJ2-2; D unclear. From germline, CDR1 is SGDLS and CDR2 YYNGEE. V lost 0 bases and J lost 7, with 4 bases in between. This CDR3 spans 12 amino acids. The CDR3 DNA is TGTGCCAGCAGCGTAGTAATCGGGGAGCTGTTTTTT. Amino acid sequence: CASSVVIGELFF.

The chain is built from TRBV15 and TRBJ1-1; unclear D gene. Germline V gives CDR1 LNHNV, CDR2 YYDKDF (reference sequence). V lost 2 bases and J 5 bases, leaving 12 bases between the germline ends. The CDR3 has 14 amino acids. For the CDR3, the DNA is TGTGCCACCAGCAGAAGACTGTGGAAGACTGAAGCTTTCTTT. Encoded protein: CATSRRLWKTEAFF.

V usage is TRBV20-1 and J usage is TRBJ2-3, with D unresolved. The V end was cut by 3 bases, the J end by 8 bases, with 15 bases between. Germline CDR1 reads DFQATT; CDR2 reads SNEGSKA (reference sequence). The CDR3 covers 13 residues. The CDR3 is CSASGYQKRTQYF. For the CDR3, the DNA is TGCAGTGCTAGTGGGTACCAAAAACGTACGCAGTATTTT.

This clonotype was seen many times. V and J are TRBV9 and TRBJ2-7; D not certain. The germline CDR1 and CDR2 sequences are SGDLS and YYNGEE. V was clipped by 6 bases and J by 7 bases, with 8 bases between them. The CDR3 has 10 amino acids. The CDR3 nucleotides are TGTGCCAGCAAGTACTGGGAGCAGTACTTC. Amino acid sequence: CASKYWEQYF.

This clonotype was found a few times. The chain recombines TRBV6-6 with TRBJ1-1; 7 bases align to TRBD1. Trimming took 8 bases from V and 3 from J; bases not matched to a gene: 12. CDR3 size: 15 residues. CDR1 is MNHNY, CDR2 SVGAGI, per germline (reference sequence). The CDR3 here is CASVLLGRGDTEAFF. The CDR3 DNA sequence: TGTGCCAGCGTACTCCTGGGCAGGGGGGACACTGAAGCTTTCTTT.

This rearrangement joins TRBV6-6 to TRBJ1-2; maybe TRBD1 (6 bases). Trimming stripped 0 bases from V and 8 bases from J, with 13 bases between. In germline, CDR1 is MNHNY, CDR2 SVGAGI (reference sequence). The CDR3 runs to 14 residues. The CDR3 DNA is TGTGCCAGCAGTTACTCCGAGGGGGGTATCGGCTACACCTTC. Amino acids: CASSYSEGGIGYTF.